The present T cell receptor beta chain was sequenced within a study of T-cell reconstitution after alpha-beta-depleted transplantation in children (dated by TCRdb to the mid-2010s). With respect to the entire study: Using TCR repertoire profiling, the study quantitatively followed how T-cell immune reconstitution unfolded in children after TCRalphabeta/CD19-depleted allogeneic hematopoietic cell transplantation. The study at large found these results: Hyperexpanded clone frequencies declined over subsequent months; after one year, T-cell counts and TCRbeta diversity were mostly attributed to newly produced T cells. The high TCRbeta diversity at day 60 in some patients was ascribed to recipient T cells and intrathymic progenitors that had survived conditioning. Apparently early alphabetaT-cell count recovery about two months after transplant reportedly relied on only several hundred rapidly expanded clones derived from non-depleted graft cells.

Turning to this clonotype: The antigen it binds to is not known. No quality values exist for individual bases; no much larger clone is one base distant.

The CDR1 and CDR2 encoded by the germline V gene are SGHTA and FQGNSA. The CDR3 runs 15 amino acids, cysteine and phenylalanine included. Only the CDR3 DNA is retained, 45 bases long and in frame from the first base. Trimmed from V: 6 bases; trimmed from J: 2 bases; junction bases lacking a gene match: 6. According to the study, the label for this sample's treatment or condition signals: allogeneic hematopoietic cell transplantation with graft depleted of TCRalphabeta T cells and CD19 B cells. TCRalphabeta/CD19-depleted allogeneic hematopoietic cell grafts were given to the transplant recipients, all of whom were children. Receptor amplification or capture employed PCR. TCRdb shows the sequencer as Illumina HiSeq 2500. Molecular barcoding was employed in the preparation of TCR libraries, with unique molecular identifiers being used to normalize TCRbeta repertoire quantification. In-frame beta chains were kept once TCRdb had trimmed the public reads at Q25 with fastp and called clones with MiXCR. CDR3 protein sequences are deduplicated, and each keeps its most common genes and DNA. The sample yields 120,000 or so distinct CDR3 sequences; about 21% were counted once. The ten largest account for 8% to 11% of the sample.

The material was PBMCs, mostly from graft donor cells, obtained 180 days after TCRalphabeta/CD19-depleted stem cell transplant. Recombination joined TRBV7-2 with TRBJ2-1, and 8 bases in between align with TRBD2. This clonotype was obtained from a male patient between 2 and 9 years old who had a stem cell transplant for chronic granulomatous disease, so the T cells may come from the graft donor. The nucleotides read TGTGCCAGCAGGGCCGGAGCGGGGGCCTACAATGAGCAGTTCTTC. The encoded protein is CASRAGAGAYNEQFF.